Listed below are T cell receptor beta chains from one sample, sequenced in a study of blood T cell repertoires in COVID-19. TCRdb keeps only in-frame clones here, not all; method: immunoSEQ multiplex PCR. The sample has fewer than 300,000 clones, 85% to 90% seen once. The sequenced material came from PBMCs or T cells enriched from blood (not recorded which). The receptors here all came from a man aged 18 to 30 who had recovered from COVID-19. The CDR3 runs from the conserved cysteine through the conserved F or W. A D gene is named only where the DNA matches it firmly. Only some rows state a clone size, as once, few, many or a class for expanded clones.

D: TRBD2; size: -; J: TRBJ2-3; V: TRBV5-1; DNA: TGCGCCAGCAGCGACCTAGCGGGAGGAGATACGCAGTATTTT; CDR3: CASSDLAGGDTQYF
D: -; size: -; J: TRBJ2-7; V: TRBV5-1; DNA: TGCGCCAGCCTGGGGAGAAACTACGAGCAGTACTTC; CDR3: CASLGRNYEQYF
D: -; size: -; J: TRBJ2-5; V: TRBV19; DNA: TGTGCCAGTAGTGTAACTCCTAGAGAGACCCAGTACTTC; CDR3: CASSVTPRETQYF
D: TRBD1; size: -; J: TRBJ1-6; V: TRBV6-1; DNA: TGTGCCAGCAGTGATACAGGGGTTGGAGTGAATTCACCCCTCCACTTT; CDR3: CASSDTGVGVNSPLHF
D: -; size: -; J: TRBJ1-2; V: TRBV5-6; DNA: TGTGCCAGCAGCCCCGGACAGCCTTCCACTCGCTATGGCTACACCTTC; CDR3: CASSPGQPSTRYGYTF
D: -; size: -; J: TRBJ2-4; V: TRBV27; DNA: TGTGCCAGCAGTTTATTTTCCTTCCCACGGGCCAAAAACATTCAGTACTTC; CDR3: CASSLFSFPRAKNIQYF
D: TRBD1; size: -; J: TRBJ1-1; V: TRBV4-2; DNA: TGTGCCAGCAGCAAGACAGGGTTGGCTGAAGCTTTCTTT; CDR3: CASSKTGLAEAFF
D: -; size: once; J: TRBJ2-1; V: TRBV20-1; DNA: TGCAGTGCTAGTGAAGACAGTCTCGGCCATGAGCAGTTCTTC; CDR3: CSASEDSLGHEQFF
D: -; size: -; J: TRBJ1-5; V: TRBV28; DNA: TGTGCCACCAAAGCCCGAGGATTCAATCAGCCCCAGCATTTT; CDR3: CATKARGFNQPQHF
D: TRBD2; size: -; J: TRBJ2-5; V: TRBV7-6; DNA: TGTGCCAGCAGCTCTGGGGGGGTTTGGCAAGAGACCCAGTACTTC; CDR3: CASSSGGVWQETQYF
D: -; size: once; J: TRBJ1-2; V: TRBV6-5; DNA: TGTGCCAGCTCAGTCAGAGGGAACCCCCACTATGGCTACACCTTC; CDR3: CASSVRGNPHYGYTF
D: -; size: -; J: TRBJ2-5; V: TRBV6-5; DNA: TGTGCCAGCAGGGAGATAACAGGGATAGCGGAGACCCAGTACTTC; CDR3: CASREITGIAETQYF
D: -; size: -; J: TRBJ2-2; V: TRBV24-1; DNA: TGTGCCACCAGTGCGCGAACCGGGGAGCTGTTTTTT; CDR3: CATSARTGELFF
D: -; size: -; J: TRBJ2-3; V: TRBV12-5; DNA: TGTGCTAGTGGCCTTACTCCCGGACTGTCGGATACGCAGTATTTT; CDR3: CASGLTPGLSDTQYF
D: -; size: -; J: TRBJ1-5; V: TRBV30; DNA: TGTGCCTGGAGTGCCAAAGCCAATCAGCCCCAGCATTTT; CDR3: CAWSAKANQPQHF
D: TRBD2; size: once; J: TRBJ2-3; V: TRBV9; DNA: TGTGCCAGCAGCGTAGGACTAGCGGGACCCACAGATACGCAGTATTTT; CDR3: CASSVGLAGPTDTQYF
D: -; size: once; J: TRBJ1-1; V: TRBV29-1; DNA: TGCAGCGTGGCGAGGGCTGGGGACACTGAAGCTTTCTTT; CDR3: CSVARAGDTEAFF
D: -; size: -; J: TRBJ1-5; V: TRBV3-1/TRBV3-2; DNA: TGTGCCAGCAGCCTAGGATGGGGAGGAGGCCAGCCCCAGCATTTT; CDR3: CASSLGWGGGQPQHF
D: -; size: -; J: TRBJ2-1; V: TRBV9; DNA: TGTGCCAGCAGCCTCAGTGGGGCCAGGAACAATGAGCAGTTCTTC; CDR3: CASSLSGARNNEQFF
D: TRBD1; size: -; J: TRBJ2-1; V: TRBV11-2; DNA: TGTGCCAGCAGCTCCCTAGACAGGGGAAGAGGTGAGCAGTTCTTC; CDR3: CASSSLDRGRGEQFF
D: -; size: -; J: TRBJ2-7; V: TRBV7-2; DNA: TGTGCCAGCAGCCAGAACCAGGGAGGCCCCTACGAGCAGTACTTC; CDR3: CASSQNQGGPYEQYF
D: TRBD1; size: -; J: TRBJ1-6; V: TRBV27; DNA: TGTGCCAGCAGTTTAGCAGGGGGCAGCTCCTATAATTCACCCCTCCACTTT; CDR3: CASSLAGGSSYNSPLHF
D: -; size: -; J: TRBJ2-1; V: TRBV7-8; DNA: TGTGCCAGCAGCCCGAGGCGGGGCGGTGGGGGGGAGCAGTTCTTC; CDR3: CASSPRRGGGGEQFF
D: -; size: once; J: TRBJ2-5; V: TRBV5-6; DNA: TGTGCCAGCAGCCAACAGGGCGATGAGACCCAGTACTTC; CDR3: CASSQQGDETQYF
D: TRBD1; size: -; J: TRBJ1-1; V: TRBV10-3; DNA: TGTGCCATCAGGGGACAGGGGGAATCGAACACTGAAGCTTTCTTT; CDR3: CAIRGQGESNTEAFF
D: TRBD2; size: once; J: TRBJ2-7; V: TRBV5-1; DNA: TGCGCCAGCAGCTTGGCTTTCGGCGGGAGTCCCTACGAGCAGTACTTC; CDR3: CASSLAFGGSPYEQYF
D: TRBD1; size: -; J: TRBJ2-7; V: TRBV7-6; DNA: TGTGCCAGCAGCTTAGCGGACAGGTCCTACGAGCAGTACTTC; CDR3: CASSLADRSYEQYF
D: TRBD1; size: -; J: TRBJ2-1; V: TRBV11-2; DNA: TGTGCCAGCAGCCCCGTGACAGGGGGCCTCAATGAGCAGTTCTTC; CDR3: CASSPVTGGLNEQFF
D: -; size: once; J: TRBJ1-6; V: TRBV27; DNA: TGTGCCACCAGACAGGCGAGCTCCTATAATTCACCCCTCCACTTT; CDR3: CATRQASSYNSPLHF
D: TRBD1; size: -; J: TRBJ1-3; V: TRBV11-2; DNA: TGTGCCAGCAGCCTGGACAGGGGTTCAGTTGGAAACACCATATATTTT; CDR3: CASSLDRGSVGNTIYF
D: -; size: -; J: TRBJ2-7; V: TRBV3-1/TRBV3-2; DNA: TGTGCCAGCAGCCAAGCAGGGGTCTACGAGCAGTACTTC; CDR3: CASSQAGVYEQYF